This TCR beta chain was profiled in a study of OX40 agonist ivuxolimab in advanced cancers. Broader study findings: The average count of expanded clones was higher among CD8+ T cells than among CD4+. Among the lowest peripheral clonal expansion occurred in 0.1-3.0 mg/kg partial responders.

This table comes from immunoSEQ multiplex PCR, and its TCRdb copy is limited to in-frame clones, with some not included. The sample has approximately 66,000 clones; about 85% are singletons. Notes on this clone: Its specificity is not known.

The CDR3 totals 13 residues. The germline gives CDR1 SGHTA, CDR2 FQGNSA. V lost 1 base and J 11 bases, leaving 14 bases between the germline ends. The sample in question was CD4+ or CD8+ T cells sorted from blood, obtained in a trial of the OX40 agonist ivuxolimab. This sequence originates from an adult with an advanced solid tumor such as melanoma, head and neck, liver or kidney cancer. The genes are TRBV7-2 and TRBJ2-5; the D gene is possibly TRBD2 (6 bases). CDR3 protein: CASSLGITGEQYF. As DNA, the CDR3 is TGTGCCAGCAGCTTAGGGATTACGGGGGAGCAGTACTTC.